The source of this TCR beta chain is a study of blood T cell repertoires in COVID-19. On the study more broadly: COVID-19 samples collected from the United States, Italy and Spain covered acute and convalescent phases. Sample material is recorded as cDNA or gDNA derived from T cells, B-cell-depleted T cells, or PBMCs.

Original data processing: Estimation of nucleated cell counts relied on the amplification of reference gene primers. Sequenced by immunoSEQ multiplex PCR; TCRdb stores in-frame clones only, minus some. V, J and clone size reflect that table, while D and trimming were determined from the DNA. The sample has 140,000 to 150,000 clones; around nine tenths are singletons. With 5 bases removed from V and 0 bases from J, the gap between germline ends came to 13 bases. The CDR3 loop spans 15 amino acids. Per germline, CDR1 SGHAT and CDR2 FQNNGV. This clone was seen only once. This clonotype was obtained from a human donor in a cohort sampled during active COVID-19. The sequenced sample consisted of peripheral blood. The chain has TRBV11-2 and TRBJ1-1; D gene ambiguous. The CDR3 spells CASSTRGTMNTEAFF. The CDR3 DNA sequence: TGTGCCAGCAGCACCCGCGGCACCATGAACACTGAAGCTTTCTTT.